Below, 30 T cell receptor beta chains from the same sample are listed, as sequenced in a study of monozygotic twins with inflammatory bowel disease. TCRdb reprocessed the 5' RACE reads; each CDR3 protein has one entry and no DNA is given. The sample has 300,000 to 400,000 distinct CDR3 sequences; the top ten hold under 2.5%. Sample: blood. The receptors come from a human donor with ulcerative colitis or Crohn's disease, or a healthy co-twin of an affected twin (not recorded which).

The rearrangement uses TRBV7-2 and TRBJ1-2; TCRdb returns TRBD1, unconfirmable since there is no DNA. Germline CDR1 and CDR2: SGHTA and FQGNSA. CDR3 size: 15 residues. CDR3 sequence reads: CASSLVPMGDYGYTF.

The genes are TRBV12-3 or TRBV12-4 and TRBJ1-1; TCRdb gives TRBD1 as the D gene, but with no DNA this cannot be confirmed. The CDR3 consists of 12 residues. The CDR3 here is CASSLGDGEAFF.

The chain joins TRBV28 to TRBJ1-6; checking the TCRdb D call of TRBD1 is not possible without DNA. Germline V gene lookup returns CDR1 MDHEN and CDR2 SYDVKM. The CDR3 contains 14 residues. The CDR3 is CASSPGTGSSPLHF.

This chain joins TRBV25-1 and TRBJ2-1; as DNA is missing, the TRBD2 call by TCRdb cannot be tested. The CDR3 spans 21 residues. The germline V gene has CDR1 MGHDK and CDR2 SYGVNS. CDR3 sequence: CASSERHRLAADGRVTDEQFF. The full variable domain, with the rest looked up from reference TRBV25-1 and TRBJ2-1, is EADIYQTPRYLVIGTGKKITLECSQTMGHDKMYWYQQDPGMELHLIHYSYGVNSTEKGDLSSESTVSRIRTEHFPLTLESARPSHTSQYLCASSERHRLAADGRVTDEQFFGPGTRLTVL.

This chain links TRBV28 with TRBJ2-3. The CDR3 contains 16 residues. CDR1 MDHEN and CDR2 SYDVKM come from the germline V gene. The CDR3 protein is CASSFVGVGSTDTQYF.

The CDR3 loop reads CSARVRGTSTDTQYF. V and J are TRBV20-1 and TRBJ2-3; TCRdb picks TRBD1, but there is no DNA to check that call. The CDR3 covers 15 residues. Germline V lookup: CDR1 DFQATT, CDR2 SNEGSKA (reference sequence).

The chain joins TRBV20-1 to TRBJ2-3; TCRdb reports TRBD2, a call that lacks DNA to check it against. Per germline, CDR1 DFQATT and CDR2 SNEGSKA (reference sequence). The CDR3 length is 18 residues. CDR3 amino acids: CSARMGLAGVASTDTQYF.

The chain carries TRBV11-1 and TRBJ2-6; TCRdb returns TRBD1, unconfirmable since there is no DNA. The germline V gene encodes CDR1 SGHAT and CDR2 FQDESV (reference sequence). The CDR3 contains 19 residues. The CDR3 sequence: CASSLDGGWTFAGANVLTF. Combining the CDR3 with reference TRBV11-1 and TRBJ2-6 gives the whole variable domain EAEVAQSPRYKITEKSQAVAFWCDPISGHATLYWYRQILGQGPELLVQFQDESVVDDSQLPKDRFSAERLKGVDSTLKIQPAELGDSAMYLCASSLDGGWTFAGANVLTFGAGSRLTVL.

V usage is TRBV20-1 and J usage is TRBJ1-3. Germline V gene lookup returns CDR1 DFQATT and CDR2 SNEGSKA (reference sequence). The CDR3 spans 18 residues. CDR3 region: CSARRRLPKMSSGNTIYF.

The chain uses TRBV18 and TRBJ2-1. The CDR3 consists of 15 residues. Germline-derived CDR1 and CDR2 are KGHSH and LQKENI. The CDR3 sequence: CASSPPGNYYNEQFF. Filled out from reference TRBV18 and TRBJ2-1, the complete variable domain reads NAGVMQNPRHLVRRRGQEARLRCSPMKGHSHVYWYRQLPEEGLKFMVYLQKENIIDESGMPKERFSAEFPKEGPSILRIQQVVRGDSAAYFCASSPPGNYYNEQFFGPGTRLTVL.

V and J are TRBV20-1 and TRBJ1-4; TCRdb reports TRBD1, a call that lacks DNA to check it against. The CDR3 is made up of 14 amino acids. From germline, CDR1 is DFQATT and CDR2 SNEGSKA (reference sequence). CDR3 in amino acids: CSARDRRAGEKLFF.

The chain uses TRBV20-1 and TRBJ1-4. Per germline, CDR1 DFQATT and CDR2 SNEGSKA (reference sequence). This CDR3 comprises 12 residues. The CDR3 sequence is CSARGFNEKLFF.

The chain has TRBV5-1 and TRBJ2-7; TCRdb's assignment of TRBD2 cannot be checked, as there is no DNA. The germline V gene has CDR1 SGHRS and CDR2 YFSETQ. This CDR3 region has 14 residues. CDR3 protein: CASKGGGASYEQYF.

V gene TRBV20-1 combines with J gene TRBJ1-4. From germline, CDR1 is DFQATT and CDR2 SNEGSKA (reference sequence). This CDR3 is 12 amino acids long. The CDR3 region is CSASTANEKLFF.

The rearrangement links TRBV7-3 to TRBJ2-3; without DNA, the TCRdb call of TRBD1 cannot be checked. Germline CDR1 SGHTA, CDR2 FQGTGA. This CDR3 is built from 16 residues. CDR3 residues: CASSLNTGLTTDTQYF.

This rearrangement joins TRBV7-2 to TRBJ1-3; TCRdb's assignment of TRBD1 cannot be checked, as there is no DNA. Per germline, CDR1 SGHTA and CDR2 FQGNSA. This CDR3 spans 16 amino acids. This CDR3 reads CASSLGGGKAGNTIYF.

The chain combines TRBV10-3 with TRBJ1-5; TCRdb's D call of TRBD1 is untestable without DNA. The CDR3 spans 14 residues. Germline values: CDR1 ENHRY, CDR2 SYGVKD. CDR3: CAISGGTEYQPQHF.

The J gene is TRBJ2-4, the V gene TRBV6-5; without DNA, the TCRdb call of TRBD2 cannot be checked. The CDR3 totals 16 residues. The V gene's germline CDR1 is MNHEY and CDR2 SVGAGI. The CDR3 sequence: CASSNPSLGRKNIQYF.

This CDR3 is CASRRAGVSYEQYF. V gene TRBV12-3 or TRBV12-4 combines with J gene TRBJ2-7; TCRdb selects TRBD2, and the lack of DNA leaves this call unchecked. This CDR3 is 14 amino acids long.

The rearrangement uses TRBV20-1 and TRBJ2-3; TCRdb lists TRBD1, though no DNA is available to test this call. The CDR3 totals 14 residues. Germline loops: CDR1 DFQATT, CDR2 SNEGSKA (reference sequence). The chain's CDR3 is CSARRQGAGDTQYF.

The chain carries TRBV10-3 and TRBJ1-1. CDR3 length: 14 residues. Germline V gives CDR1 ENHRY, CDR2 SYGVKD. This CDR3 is CAIGGTPGGTEAFF.

CDR3 sequence reads: CASSSVGARPLF. The V call is TRBV5-1, the J call TRBJ1-2; the TCRdb call, TRBD1, lacks DNA for checking. CDR1 and CDR2 from the germline V gene are SGHRS and YFSETQ. This CDR3 contains 12 residues.

CDR3: CASGSYSSTDTQYF. The V gene is TRBV12-3 or TRBV12-4, the J gene TRBJ2-3. CDR3 length: 14 amino acids.

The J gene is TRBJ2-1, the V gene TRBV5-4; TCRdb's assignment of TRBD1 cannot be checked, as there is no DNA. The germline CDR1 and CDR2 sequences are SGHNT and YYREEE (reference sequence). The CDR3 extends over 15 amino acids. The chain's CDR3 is CASSLPLGARNEQFF.

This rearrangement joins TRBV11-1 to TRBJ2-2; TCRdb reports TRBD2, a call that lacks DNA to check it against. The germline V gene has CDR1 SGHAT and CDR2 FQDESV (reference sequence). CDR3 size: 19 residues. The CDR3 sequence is CASSRDRSLRLAGAGELFF.

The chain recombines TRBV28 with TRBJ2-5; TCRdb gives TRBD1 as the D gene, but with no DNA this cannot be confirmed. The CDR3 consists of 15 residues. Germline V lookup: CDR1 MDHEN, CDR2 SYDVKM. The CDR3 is CAISLPGTGRETQYF.

This CDR3 is CASSLGVGLNAFF. The chain combines TRBV5-1 with TRBJ1-1. The CDR3 contains 13 residues. CDR1 and CDR2 from the germline V gene are SGHRS and YFSETQ.

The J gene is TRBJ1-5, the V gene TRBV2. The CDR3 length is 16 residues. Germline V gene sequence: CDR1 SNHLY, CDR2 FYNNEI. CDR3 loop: CASSEGLKVKTQPQHF.

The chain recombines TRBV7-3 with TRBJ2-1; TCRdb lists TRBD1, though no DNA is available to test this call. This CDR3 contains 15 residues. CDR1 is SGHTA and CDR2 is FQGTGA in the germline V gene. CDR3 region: CASSSGTGRYNEQFF.

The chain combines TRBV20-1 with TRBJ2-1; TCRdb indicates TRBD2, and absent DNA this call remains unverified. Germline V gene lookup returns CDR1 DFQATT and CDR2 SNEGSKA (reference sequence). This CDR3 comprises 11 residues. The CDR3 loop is CSEAGANEQFF.